The 2 T cell receptor beta chains given below trace back to one sample, sequenced in a study of T cells in Graves' hyperthyroidism and ophthalmopathy. Amplified TCR beta CDR3 regions derived from RNA transcripts. Carried out on the TCR CDR3, a first-round RT-PCR used the HTBI primer set. MiXCR, run by TCRdb on the multiplex PCR reads, gives a single entry per CDR3 protein. The data hold about 560,000 distinct CDR3 sequences, with approximately 15% observed a single time. Material for sequencing was blood. The receptors were gathered from a woman younger than 35 with Graves' hyperthyroidism.

This clonotype appeared a single time. A junction end diverges from the germline sequence, so it may reflect a read error. The gene calls are TRBV29-1 and TRBJ1-2; D is possibly TRBD1 (6 bases). The V gene's germline CDR1 is SQVTM and CDR2 ANQGSEA. This CDR3 is built from 12 residues. CDR3 sequence (DNA): TGCGGCGTCGCGGTCCCAGGGGATGGCTACACCTTC. It translates to CGVAVPGDGYTF.

The J gene is TRBJ1-5, the V gene TRBV6-1; D gene unclear. In germline, CDR1 is MNHNS, CDR2 SASEGT. V was pared by 1 base and J by 3 bases, with 7 bases between. The CDR3 has 14 residues. CDR3 nucleotides: TGTGCCAGCAGTGAAGGAAACCTCAATCAGCCCCAGCATTTT. Translated: CASSEGNLNQPQHF.